Below, 8 T cell receptor beta chains from the same sample are listed, as sequenced in a study of shared clonotypes between healthy human individuals. Naive-designated CD8 cells lacked CD45RO, were positively enriched for CCR7, and omitted terminally differentiated effector memory CD45RA+ cells. Libraries were prepared by immunoSEQ multiplex PCR; TCRdb keeps only in-frame clonotypes and omits some of them. The sample contains hundreds of thousands of clones, around 95% of which appear only once. The source material was naive CD8+ T cells sorted from blood. These receptors all stem from a woman between 25 and 40 years old in good health.

This chain links TRBV28 with TRBJ2-1; TRBD1 matches at 9 bases. The CDR3 loop spans 16 amino acids. V shed 2 bases, J shed 8 bases, and the junction held 10 bases outside the gene matches. Germline CDR1 is MDHEN and CDR2 is SYDVKM. The CDR3 DNA sequence: TGTGCCAGCAGTTTACCCCGGGACAGGGTGGTGGATGAGCAGTTCTTC. This translates into CASSLPRDRVVDEQFF.

The chain combines TRBV7-8 with TRBJ2-1; 7 positions match TRBD2. CDR3 size: 17 residues. In germline, CDR1 is SGHVS, CDR2 FQNEAQ. Trimming took 1 base from V and 0 from J; bases not matched to a gene: 6. The CDR3 region has the DNA TGTGCCAGCAGCTTAGTTCGAGCGGGGAGCTCCTACAATGAGCAGTTCTTC. Its protein product is CASSLVRAGSSYNEQFF. Full variable domain (rest looked up from reference TRBV7-8 and TRBJ2-1): GAGVSQSPRYKVAKRGQDVALRCDPISGHVSLFWYQQALGQGPEFLTYFQNEAQLDKSGLPSDRFFAERPEGSVSTLKIQRTQQEDSAVYLCASSLVRAGSSYNEQFFGPGTRLTVL.

The chain has TRBV28 and TRBJ2-5; D call uncertain. Matching the DNA end better, TRBJ2-7 makes the J call doubtful. The CDR3 covers 12 residues. Germline V gene lookup returns CDR1 MDHEN and CDR2 SYDVKM. CDR3 in DNA: TGTGCCAGCAGTTCCAGCTCCTACGAGCAGTACTTC. Translation gives CASSSSSYEQYF.

V is TRBV28 and J is TRBJ1-5; the D is unclear. The CDR3 consists of 15 residues. In germline, CDR1 is MDHEN, CDR2 SYDVKM. The V gene lost 5 bases and the J gene lost 7 bases, with 18 bases spanning the gap. The CDR3 region is CASSPSLLARQPQHF. CDR3 DNA: TGTGCCAGCAGTCCCTCGTTATTGGCGAGGCAGCCCCAGCATTTT.

This clone was observed once. The genes are TRBV7-9 and TRBJ2-7; unclear D gene. This CDR3 comprises 15 residues. The ends were cut back, 5 bases at V and 2 bases at J, with 16 bases in the middle. Germline V lookup: CDR1 SEHNR, CDR2 FQNEAQ (reference sequence). DNA for the CDR3: TGTGCCAGCAGCATCGATGACTCCCTCCCCTACGAGCAGTACTTC. It is translated as CASSIDDSLPYEQYF.

In this sample, this clone turned up once. This chain joins TRBV27 and TRBJ1-6; D is unclear. V shed 4 bases and J shed 5 bases, with 12 bases lying between them. Germline CDR1 is MNHEY and CDR2 is SMNVEV (reference sequence). The length of the CDR3 is 15 residues. The CDR3 protein is CASSYWTDHNSPLHF. The DNA of the CDR3 is TGTGCCAGCAGTTACTGGACGGACCATAATTCACCCCTCCACTTT.

The rearrangement joins TRBV4-1 to TRBJ2-7; no definite D call. Trimming took 0 bases from V and 2 from J, leaving 20 bases between them. Germline loops: CDR1 MGHRA, CDR2 YSYEKL. The CDR3 has 18 residues. This CDR3 is CASSQDFRLVTDPYEQYF. CDR3 DNA sequence: TGCGCCAGCAGCCAAGATTTTCGTCTGGTTACAGACCCCTACGAGCAGTACTTC.

This chain joins TRBV5-5 and TRBJ2-7, with TRBD2 matching over 7 bases. The CDR3 is 17 residues long. V shed 0 bases, J shed 0 bases, and the junction held 9 bases outside the gene matches. The germline gives CDR1 SGHKS, CDR2 YYEKEE (reference sequence). The CDR3 protein is CASSLVPSGGLSYEQYF. CDR3 nucleotide sequence: TGTGCCAGCAGCTTGGTTCCTAGCGGAGGGCTCTCCTACGAGCAGTACTTC.